This T cell receptor beta chain was profiled in a study of Ad26.COV2.S vaccination and SARS-CoV-2 variants. Study summary: Doses of Ad26.COV2.S were injected into muscle once or twice, 56 days apart. Findings and caveats of the study: Responses of T cells in total may have been underestimated by the TCR breadth and depth analyses.

Documented treatment: roughly 18 received Ad26.COV2.S at low or high dose, single or two shots; 5 received placebo; per-sample allocation not given. Following the first vaccine or placebo injection, samples were taken on day 63. It was an adult aged 18-55 years in Boston who was the donor. This clone was seen only a few times. What it recognizes is unknown. Repertoires were generated with immunoSEQ multiplex PCR, while TCRdb's copy carries only in-frame clones and drops some. Of 200,000 to 250,000 clones in the sample, 88% are singletons; the top ten hold roughly 10%. The receptor was derived from a person aged 18-65 years who received the Ad26.COV2.S COVID-19 vaccine or a placebo. This specimen consisted of peripheral blood, obtained in a trial of Ad26.COV2.S vaccine versus placebo.

CDR3 in amino acids: CASSPSGGGRTDTQYF. CDR3 sequence (DNA): TGTGCCAGCAGCCCCTCCGGAGGGGGGCGCACAGATACGCAGTATTTT. The rearrangement joins TRBV9 to TRBJ2-3, with D possibly called TRBD1 or TRBD2 (6 bases each). The ends were cut back, 4 bases at V and 1 base at J, with 16 bases in the middle. Germline V CDR1 and CDR2: SGDLS, YYNGEE. The CDR3 length is 16 residues. The full variable domain, its missing parts supplied by reference TRBV9 and TRBJ2-3, is DSGVTQTPKHLITATGQRVTLRCSPRSGDLSVYWYQQSLDQGLQFLIQYYNGEERAKGNILERFSAQQFPDLHSELNLSSLELGDSALYFCASSPSGGGRTDTQYFGPGTRLTVL.